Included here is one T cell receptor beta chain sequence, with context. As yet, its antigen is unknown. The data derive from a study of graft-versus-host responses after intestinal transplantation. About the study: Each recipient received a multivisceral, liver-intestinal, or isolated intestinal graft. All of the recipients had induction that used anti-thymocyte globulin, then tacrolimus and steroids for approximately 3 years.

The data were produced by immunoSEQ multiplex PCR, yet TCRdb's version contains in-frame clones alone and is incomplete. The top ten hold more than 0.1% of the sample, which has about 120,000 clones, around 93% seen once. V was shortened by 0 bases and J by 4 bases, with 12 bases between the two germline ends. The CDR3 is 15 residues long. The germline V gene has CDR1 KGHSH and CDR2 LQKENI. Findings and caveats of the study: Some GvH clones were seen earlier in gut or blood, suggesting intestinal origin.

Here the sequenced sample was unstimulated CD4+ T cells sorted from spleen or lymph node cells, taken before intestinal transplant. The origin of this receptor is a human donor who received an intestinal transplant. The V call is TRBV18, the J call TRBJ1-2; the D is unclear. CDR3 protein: CASSPPAGWVYGYTF. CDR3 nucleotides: TGTGCCAGCTCACCACCGGCCGGTTGGGTCTATGGCTACACCTTC.